A single sample is the source of the 27 T cell receptor beta chains below, sequenced in a study of shared clonotypes between healthy human individuals. Assay: immunoSEQ multiplex PCR; the TCRdb copy retains only in-frame clones and omits some. The top ten hold less than 0.25% of the sample, which has roughly 850,000 clones, about 96% seen once. It was CD45RO-negative cells, positively selected for CCR7, that made up naive CD8 cells, with terminally differentiated effector memory CD45RA+ cells excluded. The material sequenced was naive CD8+ T cells sorted from blood. The origin of the receptors is a man aged 25-45 years in good health.

V is TRBV6-1 and J is TRBJ2-4; D possibly corresponds to TRBD2 (6 bases). Germline loops: CDR1 MNHNS, CDR2 SASEGT. This CDR3 spans 15 amino acids. V lost 8 bases to trimming and J lost 1 base, with 15 bases between them. The CDR3 nucleotides are TGTGCCAGCCCCCCCCCGGGAGCGGCCAAAAACATTCAGTACTTC. Residues: CASPPPGAAKNIQYF.

The rearrangement uses TRBV27 and TRBJ2-1, with D unclear. The V gene lost 5 bases and the J gene lost 4 bases, with 15 bases spanning the gap. CDR1 is MNHEY, CDR2 SMNVEV, per germline (reference sequence). The CDR3 length is 15 residues. CDR3 coding DNA: TGTGCCAGCAGTCTATTACGTACCGAATACAATGAGCAGTTCTTC. It encodes CASSLLRTEYNEQFF.

This sequence joins TRBV27 and TRBJ1-1; 7 bases match TRBD1. The CDR3 has 14 residues. Germline V gene lookup returns CDR1 MNHEY and CDR2 SMNVEV (reference sequence). J was trimmed by 4 bases and V by 9 bases; bases with no gene match: 11. CDR3 in amino acids: CASWDSPGGTEAFF. The CDR3 DNA is TGTGCCAGTTGGGACAGCCCGGGCGGCACTGAAGCTTTCTTT.

The chain employs TRBV6-5 and TRBJ1-2, with unresolved D. The V gene lost 2 bases and the J gene lost 8 bases, with 9 bases spanning the gap. CDR1 MNHEY and CDR2 SVGAGI come from the germline V gene. The CDR3 runs to 12 residues. CDR3 protein: CASSYGREGYTF. CDR3 bases: TGTGCCAGCAGTTACGGGAGAGAAGGCTACACCTTC.

The chain uses TRBV25-1 and TRBJ1-1, with no clear D. Germline V gives CDR1 MGHDK, CDR2 SYGVNS. V lost 3 bases and J lost 4, with 6 bases in between. This CDR3 is 12 amino acids long. The CDR3 loop is CASSEVGTEAFF. The CDR3 nucleotides read TGTGCCAGCAGTGAGGTAGGCACTGAAGCTTTCTTT.

The gene calls are TRBV4-3 and TRBJ1-1; a possible D gene is TRBD1 (5 bases). Between the trimmed V and J ends, which lost 1 base and 8 bases, there was a span of 23 bases. The germline V gene encodes CDR1 LGHNA and CDR2 YSLEER. The CDR3 is 17 amino acids. The CDR3 nucleotides are TGCGCCAGCAGCCAAGCATTTATCGAGGGGCCCATTAAGGAAGCTTTCTTT. Its protein is CASSQAFIEGPIKEAFF.

The chain is built from TRBV28 and TRBJ2-7, with a weak D call TRBD2 (6 bases). Germline assignment: CDR1 MDHEN and CDR2 SYDVKM. This CDR3 is built from 13 residues. Trimming took 6 bases from V and 5 from J, leaving 14 bases between them. CDR3 region: CASRTSLTHEQYF. Written as DNA, the CDR3 is TGTGCCAGCAGGACTAGTCTAACCCACGAGCAGTACTTC.

The rearrangement joins TRBV9 to TRBJ2-1, with unresolved D. V was cut by 2 bases and J by 9 bases, with 15 bases left in between. The CDR3 extends over 14 amino acids. The germline V gene encodes CDR1 SGDLS and CDR2 YYNGEE. The CDR3 DNA follows: TGTGCCAGCAGCGTTTTCGACGGCGACACTGAGCAGTTCTTC. Its translation: CASSVFDGDTEQFF.

On this clone itself: Other nucleotide sequences in the sample specify the same CDR3. V is TRBV6-5 and J is TRBJ1-2, with 7 nucleotides matching TRBD1. J gave up 2 bases and V 4 bases, and 1 base lay outside the gene matches. The CDR3 has 13 amino acids. Germline V gene lookup returns CDR1 MNHEY and CDR2 SVGAGI. The CDR3 region is CASSWTGNYGYTF. CDR3 nucleotides: TGTGCCAGCAGTTGGACAGGAAACTATGGCTACACCTTC.

For the CDR3, the DNA is TGTGCCAGTAGTGTCAGGGGTTATAGCAATCAGCCCCAGCATTTT. It specifies CASSVRGYSNQPQHF. The chain recombines TRBV19 with TRBJ1-5; a weak D match, TRBD1 (6 bases). The V and J ends lost 5 bases and 0 bases respectively, with 11 bases between them. The germline CDR1 and CDR2 sequences are LNHDA and SQIVND (reference sequence). CDR3 size: 15 residues. Using reference TRBV19 and TRBJ1-5 for the parts outside the CDR3, the full variable domain is DGGITQSPKYLFRKEGQNVTLSCEQNLNHDAMYWYRQDPGQGLRLIYYSQIVNDFQKGDIAEGYSVSREKKESFPLTVTSAQKNPTAFYLCASSVRGYSNQPQHFGDGTRLSIL.

This clone was seen just once. The chain joins TRBV29-1 to TRBJ2-2; no reliable D call. Germline V CDR1 and CDR2: SQVTM, ANQGSEA. Between the trimmed V and J ends, which lost 4 bases and 2 bases, there was a span of 11 bases. The CDR3 is 14 residues long. The CDR3 spells CSVGQFGNTGELFF. CDR3 sequence (DNA): TGCAGCGTTGGACAATTTGGTAACACCGGGGAGCTGTTTTTT.

CDR3 loop: CASSPGTDSYNEQFF. The CDR3 DNA reads as TGTGCCAGCAGCCCAGGGACAGACTCCTACAATGAGCAGTTCTTC. This rearrangement joins TRBV7-7 to TRBJ2-1, with 7 bases aligning to TRBD1. Germline V CDR1 and CDR2: SSHAT, FNYEAQ (reference sequence). The CDR3 length is 15 residues. The V gene end was trimmed by 5 bases and the J gene end by 0 bases; junction bases not matched to a gene: 4.

The chain employs TRBV2 and TRBJ2-7, with unresolved D. The V gene lost 4 bases and the J gene lost 4 bases, with 11 bases spanning the gap. The germline V gene has CDR1 SNHLY and CDR2 FYNNEI. This CDR3 region has 13 residues. As DNA, the CDR3 is TGTGCCAGCAGTGGGCCCCGCTCATACGAGCAGTACTTC. Translation: CASSGPRSYEQYF.

The rearrangement links TRBV7-6 to TRBJ2-1; 8 nucleotides align to TRBD2. Per the germline V gene, CDR1 is SGHVS and CDR2 is FNYEAQ. Trimming took 3 bases from V and 0 from J; bases not matched to a gene: 10. The CDR3 runs to 18 residues. The CDR3 region has the DNA TGTGCCAGCAGCTTGCCCAGCGGGAGCTTCCGCTCCTACAATGAGCAGTTCTTC. Its protein is CASSLPSGSFRSYNEQFF.

CDR3 residues: CASSLVLGLAGDEQQYF. CDR3 nucleotide sequence: TGTGCCAGCAGCTTAGTTCTTGGGCTAGCGGGAGACGAGCAGCAGTACTTC. The rearrangement joins TRBV11-2 to TRBJ2-7; 10 bases match TRBD2. The CDR3 runs to 17 residues. From germline, CDR1 is SGHAT and CDR2 FQNNGV. V dropped 1 base and J dropped 8; count of bases not matched to a gene: 14.

The chain uses TRBV4-3 and TRBJ1-5, with TRBD1 matching 8 bases. The CDR3 spans 16 residues. Germline lookup yields CDR1 LGHNA and CDR2 YSLEER. With V trimmed by 0 bases and J by 2 bases, 3 bases remained unmatched. The CDR3 protein is CASSQDAGQGNQPQHF. CDR3 in DNA: TGCGCCAGCAGCCAAGATGCGGGACAGGGCAATCAGCCCCAGCATTTT.

This chain connects TRBV5-5 to TRBJ2-7, with a possible D match to TRBD2 (7 bases). CDR3 length: 14 residues. Trimming pared 4 bases from V and 3 bases from J, leaving 14 bases between. The germline V gene has CDR1 SGHKS and CDR2 YYEKEE (reference sequence). The chain's CDR3 is CASSAGGGYYEQYF. The CDR3 nucleotides read TGTGCCAGCAGCGCTGGGGGGGGCTACTACGAGCAGTACTTC.

V gene TRBV10-3 combines with J gene TRBJ2-5, with D perhaps being TRBD1 or TRBD2 (5 bases each). The CDR3 extends over 16 amino acids. Trimming removed 2 bases from V and 7 bases from J, with 20 bases in between. Germline V gene sequence: CDR1 ENHRY, CDR2 SYGVKD. This CDR3 reads CAISEVGVHDKGTQYF. CDR3 DNA: TGTGCCATCAGTGAGGTGGGGGTCCATGACAAGGGGACCCAGTACTTC.

The V call is TRBV27, the J call TRBJ2-5; D call uncertain. Per the germline V gene, CDR1 is MNHEY and CDR2 is SMNVEV (reference sequence). V lost 1 base to trimming and J lost 1 base, with 10 bases between them. CDR3 length: 15 amino acids. The CDR3 region has the DNA TGTGCCAGCAGTTTATGGGGTTCGCCCCAAGAGACCCAGTACTTC. As protein: CASSLWGSPQETQYF.

The V call is TRBV6-1, the J call TRBJ2-7; possible D gene TRBD2, 6 bases. Germline V gene lookup returns CDR1 MNHNS and CDR2 SASEGT. Trimming stripped 5 bases from V and 1 base from J, with 15 bases between. CDR3 length: 15 residues. The CDR3 bases are TGTGCCAGCAGTCCGGGGAGCGGGTTTTCCTACGAGCAGTACTTC. Translating gives CASSPGSGFSYEQYF.

The chain couples TRBV19 to TRBJ2-1; D may correspond to TRBD1 or TRBD2 (5 bases each). The CDR3 totals 14 residues. V was cut by 7 bases and J by 8 bases, with 18 bases left in between. Germline V gene sequence: CDR1 LNHDA, CDR2 SQIVND (reference sequence). The CDR3 spells CASTPGTKGDEQFF. CDR3 nucleotide sequence: TGTGCCAGTACACCGGGGACCAAGGGCGATGAGCAGTTCTTC.

The J gene is TRBJ2-7, the V gene TRBV28; TRBD1 or TRBD2 may be the D gene (5 bases each). CDR1 and CDR2 (germline): MDHEN, SYDVKM. With 6 bases removed from V and 0 bases from J, the gap between germline ends came to 15 bases. The CDR3 extends over 15 amino acids. The CDR3 DNA sequence: TGTGCCAGCAGCCCGGGACCGCGTAGCTCCTACGAGCAGTACTTC. Protein: CASSPGPRSSYEQYF.

The chain has TRBV28 and TRBJ1-2, with TRBD1 identical over 12 bases. This CDR3 spans 16 amino acids. Germline CDR1 is MDHEN and CDR2 is SYDVKM. Trimming took 8 bases from V and 3 from J; bases not matched to a gene: 10. In DNA form, the CDR3 reads TGTGCCAGCGAAGCCGGGACAGGGGGCGCGGACTATGGCTACACCTTC. Translated, it gives CASEAGTGGADYGYTF.

The chain is built from TRBV11-2 and TRBJ1-4; the D is unclear. The V gene lost 3 bases and the J gene lost 7 bases, with 15 bases spanning the gap. Germline V CDR1 and CDR2: SGHAT, FQNNGV. CDR3 length equals 15 residues. The CDR3 region has the DNA TGTGCCAGCAGCTTTAACGGCCACACGGGTGAAAAACTGTTTTTT. Translation: CASSFNGHTGEKLFF.

This clone appeared once. The gene calls are TRBV11-2 and TRBJ2-3; 11 bases agree with TRBD1. This CDR3 is built from 16 residues. The V and J ends lost 5 bases and 0 bases, in that order; junction bases with no gene match: 4. CDR1 and CDR2 (germline): SGHAT, FQNNGV. The CDR3: CASSTGQGASTDTQYF. The DNA for the CDR3 is TGTGCCAGCAGCACCGGACAGGGGGCTAGCACAGATACGCAGTATTTT.

The gene calls are TRBV12-5 and TRBJ2-7; D is perhaps TRBD1 (5 bases). This CDR3 is built from 13 residues. Trimming took 4 bases from V and 1 from J, leaving 8 bases between them. Germline V CDR1 and CDR2: LGHNT, FRNRAP. In DNA, the CDR3 is TGTGCTAGTGGTTCGACAGATTCCTACGAGCAGTACTTC. Protein: CASGSTDSYEQYF.

J is TRBJ1-1 and V is TRBV7-8; 12 nucleotides match TRBD1. The CDR3 consists of 19 residues. With V trimmed by 3 bases and J by 4 bases, 15 bases remained unmatched. Germline loops: CDR1 SGHVS, CDR2 FQNEAQ. The CDR3 nucleotides are TGTGCCAGCAGCTTCGATTTTACGGGACAGGGGGCGAAGGGCACTGAAGCTTTCTTT. Amino acids: CASSFDFTGQGAKGTEAFF.